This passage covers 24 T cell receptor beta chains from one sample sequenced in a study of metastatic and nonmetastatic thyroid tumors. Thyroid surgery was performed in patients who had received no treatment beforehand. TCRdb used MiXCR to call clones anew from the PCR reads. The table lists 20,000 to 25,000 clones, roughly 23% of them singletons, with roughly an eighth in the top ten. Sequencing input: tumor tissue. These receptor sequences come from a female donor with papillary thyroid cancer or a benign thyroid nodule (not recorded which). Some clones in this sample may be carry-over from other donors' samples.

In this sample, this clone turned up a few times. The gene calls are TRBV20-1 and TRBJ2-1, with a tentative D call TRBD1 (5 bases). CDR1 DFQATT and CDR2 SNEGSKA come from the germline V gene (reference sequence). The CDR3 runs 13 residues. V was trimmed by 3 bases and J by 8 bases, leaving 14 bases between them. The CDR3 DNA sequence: TGCAGTGCTAGTAAGACAGATTCCCATGAGCAGTTCTTC. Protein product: CSASKTDSHEQFF.

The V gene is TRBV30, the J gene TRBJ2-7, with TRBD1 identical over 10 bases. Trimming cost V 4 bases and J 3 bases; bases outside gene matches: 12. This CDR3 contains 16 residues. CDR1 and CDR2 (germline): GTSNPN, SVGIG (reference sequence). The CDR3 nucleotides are TGTGCCTGGACCATGGGAGGGACAGGGGTATTCTACGAGCAGTACTTC. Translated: CAWTMGGTGVFYEQYF.

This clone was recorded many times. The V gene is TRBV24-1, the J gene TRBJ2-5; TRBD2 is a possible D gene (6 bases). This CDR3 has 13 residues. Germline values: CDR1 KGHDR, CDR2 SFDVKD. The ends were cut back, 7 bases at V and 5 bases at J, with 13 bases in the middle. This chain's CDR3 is CATRPAGGETQYF. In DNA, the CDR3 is TGTGCCACCAGACCCGCCGGAGGGGAGACCCAGTACTTC.

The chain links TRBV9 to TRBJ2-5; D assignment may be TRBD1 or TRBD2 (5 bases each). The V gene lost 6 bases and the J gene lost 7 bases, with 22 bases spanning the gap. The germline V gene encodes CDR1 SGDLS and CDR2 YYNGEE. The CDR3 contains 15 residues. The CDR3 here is CASTRSGTRMGTQYF. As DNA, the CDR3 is TGTGCCAGCACACGATCCGGGACCAGGATGGGGACCCAGTACTTC.

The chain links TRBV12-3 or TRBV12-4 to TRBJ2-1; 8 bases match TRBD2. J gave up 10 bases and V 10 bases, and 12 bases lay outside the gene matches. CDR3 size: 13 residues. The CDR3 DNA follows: TGTGCCATCATCCAAAACGGGAGGGAGGAGCAGTTCTTC. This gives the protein CAIIQNGREEQFF.

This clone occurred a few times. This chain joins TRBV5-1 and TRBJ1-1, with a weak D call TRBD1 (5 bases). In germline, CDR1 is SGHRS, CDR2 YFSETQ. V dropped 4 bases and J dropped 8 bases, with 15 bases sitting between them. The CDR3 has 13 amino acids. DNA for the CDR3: TGCGCCAGCAGCAGCGACAGTGACTTAGAAGCTTTCTTT. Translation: CASSSDSDLEAFF.

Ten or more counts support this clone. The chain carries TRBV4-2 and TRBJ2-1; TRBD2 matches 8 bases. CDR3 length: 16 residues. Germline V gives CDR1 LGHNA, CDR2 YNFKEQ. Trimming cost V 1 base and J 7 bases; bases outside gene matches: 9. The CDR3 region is CASSQGRLARGNEQFF. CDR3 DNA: TGTGCCAGCAGCCAAGGTAGACTAGCGAGGGGTAATGAGCAGTTCTTC.

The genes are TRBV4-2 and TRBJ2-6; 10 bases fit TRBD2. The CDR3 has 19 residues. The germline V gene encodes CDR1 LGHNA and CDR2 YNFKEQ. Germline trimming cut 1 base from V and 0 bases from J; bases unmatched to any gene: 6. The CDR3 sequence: CASSQVRVAGGSGANVLTF. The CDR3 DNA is TGTGCCAGCAGCCAAGTGAGGGTAGCGGGAGGCTCTGGGGCCAACGTCCTGACTTTC.

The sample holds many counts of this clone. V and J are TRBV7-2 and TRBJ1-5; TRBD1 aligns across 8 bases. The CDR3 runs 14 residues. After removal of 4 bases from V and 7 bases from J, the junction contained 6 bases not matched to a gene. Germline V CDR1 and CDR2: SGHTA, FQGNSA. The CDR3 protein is CASSSQGAGQPQHF. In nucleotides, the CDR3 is TGTGCCAGCAGCTCCCAGGGGGCAGGGCAGCCCCAGCATTTT. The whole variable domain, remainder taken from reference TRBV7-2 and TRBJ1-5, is GAGVSQSPSNKVTEKGKDVELRCDPISGHTALYWYRQSLGQGLEFLIYFQGNSAPDKSGLPSDRFSAERTGGSVSTLTIQRTQQEDSAVYLCASSSQGAGQPQHFGDGTRLSIL.

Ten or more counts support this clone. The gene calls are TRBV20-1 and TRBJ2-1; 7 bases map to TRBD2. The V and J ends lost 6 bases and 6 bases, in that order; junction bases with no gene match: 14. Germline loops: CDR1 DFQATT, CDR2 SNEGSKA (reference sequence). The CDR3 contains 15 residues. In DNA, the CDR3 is TGCAGTGCCCGCTACGCGGGAGTTGTGGGCAATGAGCAGTTCTTC. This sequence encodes CSARYAGVVGNEQFF.

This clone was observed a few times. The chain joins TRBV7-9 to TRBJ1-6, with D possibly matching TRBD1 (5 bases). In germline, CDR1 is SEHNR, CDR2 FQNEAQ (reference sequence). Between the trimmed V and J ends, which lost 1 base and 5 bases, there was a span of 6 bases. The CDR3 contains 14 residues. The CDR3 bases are TGTGCCAGCAGCTTAGAAGGGGATAATTCACCCCTCCACTTT. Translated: CASSLEGDNSPLHF.

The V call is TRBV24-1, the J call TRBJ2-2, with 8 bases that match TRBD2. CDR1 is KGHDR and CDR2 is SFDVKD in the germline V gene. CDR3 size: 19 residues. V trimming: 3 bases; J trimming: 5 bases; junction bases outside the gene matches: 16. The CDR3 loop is CATSDPTRSGSGKTGELFF. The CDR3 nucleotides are TGTGCCACCAGTGATCCGACGAGGAGCGGGAGCGGAAAGACCGGGGAGCTGTTTTTT.

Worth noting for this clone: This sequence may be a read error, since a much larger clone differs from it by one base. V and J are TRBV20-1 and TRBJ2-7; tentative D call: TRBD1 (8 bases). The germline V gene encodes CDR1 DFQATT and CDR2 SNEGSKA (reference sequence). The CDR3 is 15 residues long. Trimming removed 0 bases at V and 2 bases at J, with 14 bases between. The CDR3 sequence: CSAREQGDYTYEQYF. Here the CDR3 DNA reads TGCAGTGCTAGAGAACAGGGGGACTACACCTACGAGCAGTACTTC.

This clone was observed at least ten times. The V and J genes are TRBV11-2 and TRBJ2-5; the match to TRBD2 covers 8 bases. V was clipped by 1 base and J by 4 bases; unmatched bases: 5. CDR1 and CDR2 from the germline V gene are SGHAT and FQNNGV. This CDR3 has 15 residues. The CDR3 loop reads CASSLAGGRSETQYF. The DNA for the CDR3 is TGTGCCAGCAGCTTAGCGGGAGGGCGGTCAGAGACCCAGTACTTC.

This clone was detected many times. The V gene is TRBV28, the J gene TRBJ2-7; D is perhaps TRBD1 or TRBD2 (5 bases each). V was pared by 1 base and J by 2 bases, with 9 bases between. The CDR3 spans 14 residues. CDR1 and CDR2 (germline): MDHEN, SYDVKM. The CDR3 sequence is CASSLLRDPYEQYF. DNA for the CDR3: TGTGCCAGCAGTTTATTGAGGGACCCCTACGAGCAGTACTTC.

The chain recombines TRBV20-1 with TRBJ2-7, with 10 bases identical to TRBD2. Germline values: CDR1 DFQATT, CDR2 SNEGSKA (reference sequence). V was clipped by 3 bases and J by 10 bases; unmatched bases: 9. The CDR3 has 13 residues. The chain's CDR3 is CSASTSGIDQQYF. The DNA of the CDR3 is TGCAGTGCTAGCACTAGCGGGATTGATCAACAGTACTTC.

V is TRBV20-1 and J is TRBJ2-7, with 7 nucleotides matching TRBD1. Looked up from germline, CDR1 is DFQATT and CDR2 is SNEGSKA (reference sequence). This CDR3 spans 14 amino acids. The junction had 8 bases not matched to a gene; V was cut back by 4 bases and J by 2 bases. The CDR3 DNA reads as TGCAGTGCTACAACCGGGACAGTGACCTACGAGCAGTACTTC. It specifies CSATTGTVTYEQYF.

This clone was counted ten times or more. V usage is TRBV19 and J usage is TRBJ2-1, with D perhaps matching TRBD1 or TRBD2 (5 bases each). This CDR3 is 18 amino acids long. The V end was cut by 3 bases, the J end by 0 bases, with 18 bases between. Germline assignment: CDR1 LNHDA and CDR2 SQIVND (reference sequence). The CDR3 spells CASSISPTPGTSYNEQFF. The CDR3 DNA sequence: TGTGCCAGTAGTATCTCCCCCACCCCAGGGACCTCCTACAATGAGCAGTTCTTC.

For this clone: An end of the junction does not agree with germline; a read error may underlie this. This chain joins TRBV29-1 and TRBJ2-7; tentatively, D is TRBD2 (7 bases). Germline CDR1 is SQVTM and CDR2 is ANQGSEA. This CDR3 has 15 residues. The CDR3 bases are TGCAGCGTTGTTCCTCCGGGGGGCCTTGCCTACGAGCAGCACTTC. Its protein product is CSVVPPGGLAYEQHF.

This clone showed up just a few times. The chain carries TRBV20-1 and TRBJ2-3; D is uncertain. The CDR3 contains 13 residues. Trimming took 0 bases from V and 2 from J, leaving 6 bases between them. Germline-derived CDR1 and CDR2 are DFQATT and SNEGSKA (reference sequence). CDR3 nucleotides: TGCAGTGCTAGAGAACCGAACACAGATACGCAGTATTTT. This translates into CSAREPNTDTQYF.

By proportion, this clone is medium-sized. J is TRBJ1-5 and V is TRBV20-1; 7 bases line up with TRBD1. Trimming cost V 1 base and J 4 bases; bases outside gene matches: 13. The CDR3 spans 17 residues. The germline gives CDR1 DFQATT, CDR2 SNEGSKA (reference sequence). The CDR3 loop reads CSARADRANIPNQPQHF. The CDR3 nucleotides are TGCAGTGCTAGAGCAGACAGGGCCAACATTCCGAATCAGCCCCAGCATTTT.

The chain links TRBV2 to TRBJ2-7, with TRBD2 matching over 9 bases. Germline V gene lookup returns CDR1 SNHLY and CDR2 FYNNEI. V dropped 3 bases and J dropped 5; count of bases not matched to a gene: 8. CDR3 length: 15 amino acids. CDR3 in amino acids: CASSDSRASGNEQYF. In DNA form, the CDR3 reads TGTGCCAGCAGTGATTCTCGGGCTAGCGGGAACGAGCAGTACTTC.

The CDR3: CAISPDGTYEQYF. The CDR3 DNA reads as TGCGCCATCAGTCCCGACGGGACCTACGAGCAGTACTTC. J is TRBJ2-7 and V is TRBV5-1, with a weak D call TRBD2 (5 bases). This CDR3 is built from 13 residues. Between the trimmed V and J ends, which lost 9 bases and 2 bases, there was a span of 15 bases. Germline-derived CDR1 and CDR2 are SGHRS and YFSETQ.

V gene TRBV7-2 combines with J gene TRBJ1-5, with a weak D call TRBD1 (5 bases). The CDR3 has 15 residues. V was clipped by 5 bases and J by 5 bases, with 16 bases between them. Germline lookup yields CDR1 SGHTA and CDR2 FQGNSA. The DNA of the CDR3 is TGTGCCAGCAGCCTAACAGTGGGGGTATATCAGCCCCAGCATTTT. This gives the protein CASSLTVGVYQPQHF.